This T cell receptor beta chain originates from a study of blood T cell repertoires in COVID-19. Overall study context: Researchers got acute and convalescent COVID-19 samples from the United States, Italy and Spain. PBMCs, B-cell-depleted T cells, or T cells were the source of the cDNA or gDNA that made up the material.

Germline CDR1 is SGHRS and CDR2 is YFSETQ. The CDR3 has 13 amino acids. Trimming shortened V by 1 base and J by 0 bases, and 5 bases separated the two germline ends. Per the study methods: Amplifying reference gene primers gave estimates of nucleated cell counts. Produced via immunoSEQ multiplex PCR; TCRdb's table is partial and in-frame only. That table furnishes V, J and clone size, whereas the DNA furnished D and trimming. The table has about 210,000 clones, about 90% seen once. V and J are TRBV5-1 and TRBJ2-7; D uncertain. This clonotype originated in a young man with acute or convalescent COVID-19. Sequencing used peripheral blood. CDR3 in DNA: TGCGCCAGCAGCTTGACAGTCTCCTACGAGCAGTACTTC. Residues: CASSLTVSYEQYF.